This T cell receptor (beta chain) stems from a study of CD8 T cells in ankylosing spondylitis. The study, taken as a whole, reports: The study looked at matched synovial fluid samples from ankylosing spondylitis patients. Disease-linked clones were reported to be significantly enriched there. Typical of ankylosing spondylitis blood, it appeared, was a TCR beta motif of fewer than ten highly homologous variants.

Per the germline V gene, CDR1 is MNHEY and CDR2 is SMNVEV (reference sequence). Trimming removed 2 bases at V and 7 bases at J, with 21 bases between. CDR3 length: 17 residues. This clonotype was recorded a few times. Its antigen is currently unknown. Libraries of TCR beta came from quantitative 5'-RACE with molecular barcodes. Each CDR3 protein is one row after TCRdb ran MiXCR on the 5' RACE reads. This table holds about 130,000 distinct CDR3 sequences, about 15% found once. The sample comprised blood, either unsorted or a sorted T cell fraction (not recorded which). The sequence derives from a male donor with ankylosing spondylitis. The chain is built from TRBV27 and TRBJ1-5; possible D gene TRBD1, 6 bases. Here the CDR3 DNA reads TGTGCCAGCAGTTTAAAGGGGGGGACGGGTCCCGAACAGCCCCAGCATTTT. Encoded protein: CASSLKGGTGPEQPQHF.